This T cell receptor (beta chain) was captured in a study of control samples from healthy donors and cancer patients. The V and J ends lost 7 bases and 6 bases respectively, with 10 bases between them. Germline CDR1 MDHEN, CDR2 SYDVKM. The CDR3 sequence is 12 residues long. Sequencing was performed with immunoSEQ multiplex PCR; in TCRdb, only in-frame clones are kept and a portion is missing. The sample contains more than 150,000 clones, 90% to 95% of which appear only once. The V and J genes are TRBV28 and TRBJ1-5, with a weak D call TRBD1 (5 bases). The specimen sequenced was blood. This TCR was sampled from a woman aged 25-40 years in good health. Written as DNA, the CDR3 is TGTGCCAGCAACACAGGAACTCAGCCCCAGCATTTT. This translates into CASNTGTQPQHF.